A selection of T cell receptor beta chains follows, all from one sample in a study of T cell responses to AZD1222 COVID-19 vaccine. TCRdb's copy holds only in-frame clones and misses some; the assay was immunoSEQ multiplex PCR. Among roughly 97,000 clones listed, around 86% were seen once. The material sequenced was peripheral blood, taken 28 days after the second dose of the MenACWY control vaccine. Receptors originate from an adult who received the MenACWY meningococcal vaccine as a control. CDR3s include the opening cysteine and the closing phenylalanine or tryptophan. A D gene is named only where the DNA matches it firmly. Clone sizes are given selectively: once, few, many, or a class where the clone is expanded.

clone_size d_call j_call v_call cdr3_aa cdr3_nt
NA TRBD1 TRBJ1-5 TRBV6-6 CASSYSGQQPQHF TGTGCCAGCAGTTACTCGGGACAGCAGCCCCAGCATTTT
many TRBD1 TRBJ1-2 TRBV18 CASSPGTGGDYGYTF TGTGCCAGCTCACCCGGGACAGGGGGCGACTATGGCTACACCTTC
NA NA TRBJ1-3 TRBV9 CASSGKLRDTIYF TGTGCCAGCAGCGGGAAGCTACGGGACACCATATATTTT
NA NA TRBJ1-6 TRBV7-2 CASTLTWYNSPLHF TGTGCCAGCACCCTGACGTGGTATAATTCACCCCTCCACTTT
once TRBD1 TRBJ1-2 TRBV29-1 CSVEGQGNYGYTF TGCAGCGTTGAAGGACAGGGAAACTATGGCTACACCTTC
NA NA TRBJ1-4 TRBV3-1/TRBV3-2 CASSQFRDGTEKLFF TGTGCCAGCAGCCAATTCCGGGACGGAACCGAAAAACTGTTTTTT
NA NA TRBJ2-1 TRBV13 CASSPNQGLGEQFF TGTGCCAGCAGCCCAAACCAGGGACTCGGTGAGCAGTTCTTC
NA NA TRBJ1-2 TRBV7-2 CASSVNRDYGYTF TGTGCCAGCAGCGTGAACAGGGACTATGGCTACACCTTC
NA NA TRBJ1-2 TRBV6-5 CASSLTETPYGYTF TGTGCCAGCAGTTTGACAGAGACCCCCTATGGCTACACCTTC
NA NA TRBJ1-3 TRBV12-3/TRBV12-4 CASTLGNTIYF TGTGCCAGCACCCTTGGGAACACCATATATTTT
NA NA TRBJ1-2 TRBV28 CASSTTGSRYGYTF TGTGCCAGCAGTACCACAGGCAGCCGCTATGGCTACACCTTC
few TRBD1 TRBJ1-6 TRBV4-3 CASRRGLNNSPLHF TGCGCCAGCCGCAGGGGGCTTAATAATTCACCCCTCCACTTT
NA TRBD1 TRBJ2-1 TRBV7-7 CASSPWTGNYNEQFF TGTGCCAGCAGCCCTTGGACAGGAAACTACAATGAGCAGTTCTTC
NA TRBD1 TRBJ1-1 TRBV28 CASSFATGKNTEAFF TGTGCCAGCAGTTTCGCGACAGGGAAGAACACTGAAGCTTTCTTT
once NA TRBJ2-7 TRBV12-3/TRBV12-4 CASSGRSYEQYF TGTGCCAGCAGTGGCCGTTCCTACGAGCAGTACTTC
NA NA TRBJ1-1 TRBV28 CASSLQTMNTEAFF TGTGCCAGCAGTTTACAGACAATGAACACTGAAGCTTTCTTT
NA NA TRBJ2-7 TRBV3-1/TRBV3-2 CASSQFTYEQYF TGTGCCAGCAGCCAATTCACCTACGAGCAGTACTTC
NA NA TRBJ1-3 TRBV7-8 CASSLVRSSGNTIYF TGTGCCAGCAGCTTAGTCAGGAGCTCTGGAAACACCATATATTTT
NA NA TRBJ1-1 TRBV28 CASSPAGSSKAEAFF TGTGCCAGCAGTCCCGCCGGGTCTTCGAAGGCTGAAGCTTTCTTT
NA TRBD1 TRBJ2-7 TRBV11-2 CASSRGQGYEQYF TGTGCCAGCAGCAGAGGACAGGGCTACGAGCAGTACTTC
NA NA TRBJ1-3 TRBV30 CAWSVGSSGNTIYF TGTGCCTGGAGTGTGGGCAGCTCTGGAAACACCATATATTTT
NA TRBD1 TRBJ1-5 TRBV10-3 CAISETGRGDQPQHF TGTGCCATCAGTGAGACGGGCAGGGGGGATCAGCCCCAGCATTTT
NA TRBD1 TRBJ1-2 TRBV4-3 CASSHERQGLYGYTF TGCGCCAGCAGCCATGAGCGACAGGGCCTCTATGGCTACACCTTC
NA NA TRBJ1-2 TRBV18 CASSPGWQGHGYTF TGTGCCAGCTCACCAGGGTGGCAGGGTCATGGCTACACCTTC
NA NA TRBJ2-7 TRBV5-6 CASSLRGVDEQYF TGTGCCAGCAGCTTGCGAGGTGTCGACGAGCAGTACTTC
NA TRBD1 TRBJ2-7 TRBV7-8 CASSTQGQGAFYEQYF TGTGCCAGCAGCACCCAGGGACAGGGGGCTTTCTACGAGCAGTACTTC
few NA TRBJ2-1 TRBV11-2 CASSSTTREQFF TGTGCCAGCAGCTCGACGACTAGGGAGCAGTTCTTC
NA NA TRBJ1-1 TRBV5-1 CASSFGSGNTEAFF TGCGCCAGCAGCTTTGGGAGTGGGAACACTGAAGCTTTCTTT
once TRBD1 TRBJ1-6 TRBV19 CASSIGTGALSPLHF TGTGCCAGTAGTATAGGGACAGGGGCCCTTTCACCCCTCCACTTT
NA TRBD1 TRBJ1-1 TRBV5-8 CASSPWTGRNTEAFF TGTGCCAGCAGCCCATGGACAGGGCGGAACACTGAAGCTTTCTTT
NA TRBD1 TRBJ2-7 TRBV7-2 CASSFTGTGTYEQYF TGTGCCAGCAGTTTTACCGGGACAGGGACCTACGAGCAGTACTTC
NA NA TRBJ2-2 TRBV18 CASSPARGNTGELFF TGTGCCAGCTCACCAGCCAGGGGGAACACCGGGGAGCTGTTTTTT
NA NA TRBJ1-5 TRBV28 CASSGQPGSNQPQHF TGTGCCAGCAGCGGACAGCCAGGTAGCAATCAGCCCCAGCATTTT
NA TRBD1 TRBJ1-2 TRBV15 CATSSLRDRGRVGYTF TGTGCCACCAGCAGTCTCCGGGACAGGGGGCGGGTCGGCTACACCTTC
NA TRBD2 TRBJ2-7 TRBV7-2 CASSSLAGGPYEQYF TGTGCCAGCAGCTCACTAGCGGGGGGCCCCTACGAGCAGTACTTC
once NA TRBJ2-2 TRBV7-3 CASSLRPRNTGELFF TGTGCCAGCAGCTTAAGGCCGCGTAACACCGGGGAGCTGTTTTTT
NA NA TRBJ1-2 TRBV12-5 CASTRGSPAKGYGYTF TGTGCTAGTACCCGAGGGAGCCCGGCTAAGGGCTATGGCTACACCTTC
NA NA TRBJ1-1 TRBV6-5 CATGGLNTEAFF TGTGCCACCGGGGGGCTGAACACTGAAGCTTTCTTT
NA NA TRBJ2-3 TRBV7-3 CASSLGPVSTDTQYF TGTGCCAGCAGCTTAGGACCAGTTAGCACAGATACGCAGTATTTT
NA NA TRBJ2-7 TRBV4-1 CASSQVPGTGHEQYF TGCGCCAGCAGCCAAGTGCCCGGGACGGGCCATGAGCAGTACTTC
NA TRBD1 TRBJ1-2 TRBV6-5 CASSSGTANYGYTF TGTGCCAGCAGCTCCGGGACAGCTAACTATGGCTACACCTTC
NA NA TRBJ1-3 TRBV5-3 CARSYPTHGGGVSGNTIYF TGTGCCAGAAGTTACCCAACACATGGGGGAGGGGTCTCTGGAAACACCATATATTTT
few NA TRBJ2-7 TRBV29-1 CSVSGIYEQYF TGCAGCGTTTCTGGGATCTACGAGCAGTACTTC
few NA TRBJ2-3 TRBV6-5 CASRGGQDPDTQYF TGTGCCAGCAGGGGGGGGCAGGACCCAGATACGCAGTATTTT
NA TRBD1 TRBJ2-1 TRBV18 CASSPGTGADEQFF TGTGCCAGCTCACCTGGGACAGGGGCAGATGAGCAGTTCTTC
few TRBD2 TRBJ2-6 TRBV18 CASSLGGSLSGANVLTF TGTGCCAGCTCACTGGGGGGGAGCCTCTCTGGGGCCAACGTCCTGACTTTC
NA NA TRBJ1-5 TRBV15 CATSSGGRRGEQPQHF TGTGCCACCAGCAGTGGGGGACGGCGGGGTGAACAGCCCCAGCATTTT